Here is one TCR beta chain with its context. What it binds is unknown. This entry comes from a study of cytomegalovirus exposure and HLA in healthy donors. Study as a whole: Unique TCRs numbering approximately 80 million, obtained from HLA-typed donors, made up an early data release. Study-level results: The study found most TCR sequences rare, yet found some public TCRs in many donors.

It was healthy bone marrow donors who served as donors. The PCR ran on 60 Vbeta and 13 Jbeta primers. This table comes from immunoSEQ multiplex PCR, and its TCRdb copy is limited to in-frame clones, with some not included. The profile shows 110,000 to 150,000 clones, 65% to 85% of them singletons. Germline V lookup: CDR1 SGHTA, CDR2 FQGNSA. The CDR3 contains 12 residues. The ends were cut back, 4 bases at V and 4 bases at J, with 8 bases in the middle. The chain employs TRBV7-2 and TRBJ2-7; D is unclear. The sequenced sample consisted of PBMCs. The clonotype comes from a man aged 30 to 39 in good health and CMV-seronegative. The DNA for the CDR3 is TGTGCCAGCAGCTCCCTTTTTTACGAGCAGTACTTC. This sequence encodes CASSSLFYEQYF. Supplemented by reference TRBV7-2 and TRBJ2-7, the full variable domain reads GAGVSQSPSNKVTEKGKDVELRCDPISGHTALYWYRQSLGQGLEFLIYFQGNSAPDKSGLPSDRFSAERTGGSVSTLTIQRTQQEDSAVYLCASSSLFYEQYFGPGTRLTVT.